One and the same sample provided the 10 T cell receptor beta chains below, sequenced in a study of cytomegalovirus exposure and HLA in healthy donors. It was with 60 Vbeta and 13 Jbeta primers that the PCR ran. Repertoires were generated with immunoSEQ multiplex PCR, while TCRdb's copy carries only in-frame clones and drops some. The sample consists of roughly 100,000 clones, 69% of them appearing once. The material sequenced was PBMCs. The source is a man aged 25-45 years in good health and CMV-seronegative.

The V gene is TRBV5-1, the J gene TRBJ2-2, with 7 bases identical to TRBD1. Trimming at V came to 1 base and at J to 5 bases, leaving 5 bases not matched to a gene. Per the germline V gene, CDR1 is SGHRS and CDR2 is YFSETQ. CDR3 length: 15 amino acids. The CDR3 DNA is TGCGCCAGCAGCTTGAAGGACAGGCGTACCGGGGAGCTGTTTTTT. It codes for CASSLKDRRTGELFF.

V gene TRBV12-5 combines with J gene TRBJ2-2, with 9 bases lining up with TRBD2. Germline V gene data show CDR1 as LGHNT and CDR2 as FRNRAP. This CDR3 is 16 amino acids long. V was pared by 6 bases and J by 6 bases, with 11 bases of the junction left unmatched. The CDR3 here is CASGTAGTSMAGELFF. The CDR3 region has the DNA TGTGCTAGTGGAACGGCCGGGACTAGCATGGCCGGGGAGCTGTTTTTT.

The chain uses TRBV7-6 and TRBJ2-5; TRBD1 aligns across 7 bases. The germline gives CDR1 SGHVS, CDR2 FNYEAQ. The CDR3 contains 15 residues. J gave up 5 bases and V 4 bases, and 10 bases lay outside the gene matches. The CDR3 sequence: CASSSFGTVVETQYF. As DNA, the CDR3 is TGTGCCAGCAGCTCGTTCGGGACAGTGGTTGAGACCCAGTACTTC.

This chain links TRBV5-6 with TRBJ1-3, with a tentative D call TRBD1 (6 bases). Germline CDR1 SGHDT, CDR2 YYEEEE. This CDR3 spans 15 amino acids. Deletions cut 4 bases from V and 2 bases from J, with 13 bases between. CDR3 region: CASSPQGLTGNTIYF. The CDR3 DNA sequence: TGTGCCAGCAGCCCGCAGGGGCTAACTGGAAACACCATATATTTT.

This clone was seen more than once but under ten times. One end of the junction varies from germline; a read error may be responsible. This chain joins TRBV6-6 and TRBJ2-5, with 7 bases that match TRBD1. Germline CDR1 reads MNHNY; CDR2 reads SVGAGI (reference sequence). This CDR3 is built from 14 residues. CDR3 region: CASTYKGAKVTQYF. Here the CDR3 DNA reads TGTGCCAGCACTTACAAGGGGGCGAAGGTGACCCAGTACTTC.

This sequence joins TRBV27 and TRBJ2-7, with TRBD2 matching 7 bases. This CDR3 is 15 amino acids long. V trimming: 6 bases; J trimming: 0 bases; junction bases outside the gene matches: 8. Germline V CDR1 and CDR2: MNHEY, SMNVEV (reference sequence). CDR3 in DNA: TGTGCCAGCAGGACGAGCGGGATTACCTCCTACGAGCAGTACTTC. Protein sequence: CASRTSGITSYEQYF.

This clone was detected a few times. V gene TRBV5-1 combines with J gene TRBJ1-2, with D perhaps TRBD1 (6 bases). Per the germline V gene, CDR1 is SGHRS and CDR2 is YFSETQ. The CDR3 spans 13 residues. Trimming took off 4 bases at V and 5 bases at J, with 12 bases between the two ends. The CDR3 nucleotides read TGCGCCAGCAGCCCCCGCGGACAGTATGGCTACACCTTC. Amino acids: CASSPRGQYGYTF.

The CDR3 protein is CASSKLGPLAGLQETQYF. CDR3 in DNA: TGTGCCAGCAGCAAGCTGGGGCCCCTAGCGGGCCTCCAAGAGACCCAGTACTTC. This chain connects TRBV21-1 to TRBJ2-5; TRBD2, the D gene given by the table, was not confirmed from the DNA. TRBV21-1 represents a pseudogene. The CDR3 runs to 18 residues.

This clone appeared once. The rearrangement links TRBV25-1 to TRBJ2-7; the D gene is possibly TRBD2 (6 bases). Trimming removed 2 bases at V and 2 bases at J, with 13 bases between. Germline CDR1 MGHDK, CDR2 SYGVNS. The CDR3 is made up of 15 amino acids. Here the CDR3 DNA reads TGTGCCAGCAGTGAAGCCGGGACTGCTACCTACGAGCAGTACTTC. Residues: CASSEAGTATYEQYF.

V is TRBV7-2 and J is TRBJ2-3; TRBD1 matches 7 bases. From germline, CDR1 is SGHTA and CDR2 FQGNSA. The CDR3 has 14 amino acids. With 7 bases clipped from V and 4 bases from J, the junction kept 8 bases outside the gene matches. CDR3 nucleotide sequence: TGTGCCAGCAACAACAGGGGCGGCGCAGATACGCAGTATTTT. Its translation is CASNNRGGADTQYF.